This T cell receptor beta chain was captured by sequencing in a study of blood T cell repertoires in COVID-19. The CDR3 spans 18 residues. V shed 3 bases and J 0 bases; nucleotides not matched to a gene: 12. Germline V gene sequence: CDR1 SGHDT, CDR2 YYEEEE. Clones were sequenced by immunoSEQ multiplex PCR, and TCRdb holds only the in-frame ones, with some missing. The sample has about 440,000 clones, 70% to 90% seen once. J is TRBJ1-5 and V is TRBV5-6, with TRBD1 matching over 7 bases. The specimen sequenced was peripheral blood. The origin of this receptor is a woman in her forties or fifties with COVID-19, enrolled during active disease. The CDR3 region is CASSWDQQGYGSNQPQHF. CDR3 DNA: TGTGCCAGCAGCTGGGATCAACAGGGGTACGGTAGCAATCAGCCCCAGCATTTT.